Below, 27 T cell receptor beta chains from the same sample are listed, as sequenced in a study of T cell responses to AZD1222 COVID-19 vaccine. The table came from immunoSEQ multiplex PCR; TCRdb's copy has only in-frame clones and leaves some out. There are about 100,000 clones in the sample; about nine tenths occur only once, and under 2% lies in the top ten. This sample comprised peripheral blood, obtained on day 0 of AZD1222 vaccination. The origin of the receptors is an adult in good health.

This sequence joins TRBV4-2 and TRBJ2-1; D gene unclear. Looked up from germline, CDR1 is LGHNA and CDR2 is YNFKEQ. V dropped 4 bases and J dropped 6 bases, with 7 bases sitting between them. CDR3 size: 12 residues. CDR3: CASSLPPNEQFF. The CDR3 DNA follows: TGTGCCAGCAGCCTCCCCCCCAATGAGCAGTTCTTC.

CDR3 sequence: CASSVGGVPGELFF. The CDR3 DNA reads TGTGCCAGCAGCGTAGGAGGAGTCCCCGGGGAGCTGTTTTTT. This rearrangement joins TRBV9 to TRBJ2-2; D gene ambiguous. Germline CDR1 is SGDLS and CDR2 is YYNGEE. Trimming took 0 bases from V and 6 from J, leaving 9 bases between them. The CDR3 loop spans 14 amino acids.

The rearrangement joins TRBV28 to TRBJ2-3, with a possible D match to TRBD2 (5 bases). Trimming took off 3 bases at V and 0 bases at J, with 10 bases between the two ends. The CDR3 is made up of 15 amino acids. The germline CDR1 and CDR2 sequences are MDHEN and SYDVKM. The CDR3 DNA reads TGTGCCAGCAGTTTGGGAGTTCCCAGCACAGATACGCAGTATTTT. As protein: CASSLGVPSTDTQYF.

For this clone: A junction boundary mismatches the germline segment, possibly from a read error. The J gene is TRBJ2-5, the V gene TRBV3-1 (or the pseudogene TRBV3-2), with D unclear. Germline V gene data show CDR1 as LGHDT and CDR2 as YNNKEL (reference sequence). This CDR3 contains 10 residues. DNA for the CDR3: TGTGCCAGCAGCCAAGGGACCCAGTACTTC. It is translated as CASSQGTQYF.

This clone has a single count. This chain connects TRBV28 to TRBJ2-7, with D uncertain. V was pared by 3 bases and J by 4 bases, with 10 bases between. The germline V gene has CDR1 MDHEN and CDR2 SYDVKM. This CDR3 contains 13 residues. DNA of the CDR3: TGTGCCAGCAGTTTCGCTCCCCTATACGAGCAGTACTTC. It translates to CASSFAPLYEQYF.

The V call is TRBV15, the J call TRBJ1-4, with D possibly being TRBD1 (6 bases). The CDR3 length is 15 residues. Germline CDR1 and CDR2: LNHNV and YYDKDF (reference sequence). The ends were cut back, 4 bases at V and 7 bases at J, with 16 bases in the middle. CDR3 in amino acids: CATSTTWGTSEKLFF. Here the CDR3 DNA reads TGTGCCACCAGCACGACCTGGGGGACAAGTGAAAAACTGTTTTTT.

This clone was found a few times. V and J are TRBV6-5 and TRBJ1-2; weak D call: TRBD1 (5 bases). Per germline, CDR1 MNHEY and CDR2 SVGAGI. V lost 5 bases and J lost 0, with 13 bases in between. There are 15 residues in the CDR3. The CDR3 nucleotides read TGTGCCAGCAGTCCCTATGGGGCCTCTAACTATGGCTACACCTTC. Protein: CASSPYGASNYGYTF.

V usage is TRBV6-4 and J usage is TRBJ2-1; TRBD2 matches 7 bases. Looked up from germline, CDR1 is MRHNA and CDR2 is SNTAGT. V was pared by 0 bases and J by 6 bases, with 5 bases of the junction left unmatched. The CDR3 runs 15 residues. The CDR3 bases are TGTGCCAGCAGTGACTCCCCAGCGGGGTCCAATGAGCAGTTCTTC. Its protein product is CASSDSPAGSNEQFF.

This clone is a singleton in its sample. The CDR3 sequence: CASKGLSGSAAAKNIQYF. DNA of the CDR3: TGTGCCAGTAAAGGTCTTAGCGGGAGTGCGGCCGCCAAAAACATTCAGTACTTC. The J gene is TRBJ2-4, the V gene TRBV19; 9 positions match TRBD2. This CDR3 has 18 residues. The germline gives CDR1 LNHDA, CDR2 SQIVND (reference sequence). V shed 7 bases and J 1 base; nucleotides not matched to a gene: 14.

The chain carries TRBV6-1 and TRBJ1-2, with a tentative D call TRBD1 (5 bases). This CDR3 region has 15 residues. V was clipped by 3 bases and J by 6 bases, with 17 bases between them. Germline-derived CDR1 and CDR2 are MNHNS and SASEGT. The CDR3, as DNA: TGTGCCAGCAGTGAGACCACCGCCAGGGCGCATGGCTACACCTTC. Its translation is CASSETTARAHGYTF.

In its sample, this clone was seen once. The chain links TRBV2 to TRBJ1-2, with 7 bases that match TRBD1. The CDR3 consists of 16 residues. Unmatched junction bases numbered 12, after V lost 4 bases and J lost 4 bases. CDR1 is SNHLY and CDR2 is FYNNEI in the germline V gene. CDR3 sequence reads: CASSVSGGRSGYGYTF. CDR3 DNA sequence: TGTGCCAGCAGTGTCTCAGGGGGACGATCGGGCTATGGCTACACCTTC. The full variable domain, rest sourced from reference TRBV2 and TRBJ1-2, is EPEVTQTPSHQVTQMGQEVILRCVPISNHLYFYWYRQILGQKVEFLVSFYNNEISEKSEIFDDQFSVERPDGSNFTLKIRSTKLEDSAMYFCASSVSGGRSGYGYTFGSGTRLTVV.

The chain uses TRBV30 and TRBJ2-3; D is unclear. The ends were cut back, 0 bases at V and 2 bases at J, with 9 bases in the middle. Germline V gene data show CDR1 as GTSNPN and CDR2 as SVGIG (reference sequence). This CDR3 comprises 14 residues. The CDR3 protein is CAWSVGSYTDTQYF. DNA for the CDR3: TGTGCCTGGAGTGTTGGCTCCTACACAGATACGCAGTATTTT.

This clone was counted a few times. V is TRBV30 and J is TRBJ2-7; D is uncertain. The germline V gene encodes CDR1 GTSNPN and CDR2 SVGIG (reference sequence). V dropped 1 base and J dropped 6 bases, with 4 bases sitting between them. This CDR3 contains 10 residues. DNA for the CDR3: TGTGCCTGGAGTGGGGGCGAGCAGTACTTC. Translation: CAWSGGEQYF.

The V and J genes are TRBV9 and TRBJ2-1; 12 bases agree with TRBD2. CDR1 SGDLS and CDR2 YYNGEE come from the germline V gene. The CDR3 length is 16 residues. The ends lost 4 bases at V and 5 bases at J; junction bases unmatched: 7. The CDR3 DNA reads TGTGCCAGCAGCCCCCGATGGACTAGCGGGAACAATGAGCAGTTCTTC. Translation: CASSPRWTSGNNEQFF.

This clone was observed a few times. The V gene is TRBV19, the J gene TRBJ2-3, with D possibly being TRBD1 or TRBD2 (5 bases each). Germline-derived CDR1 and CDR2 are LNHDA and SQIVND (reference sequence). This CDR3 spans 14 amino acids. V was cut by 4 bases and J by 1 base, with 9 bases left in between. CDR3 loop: CASSNRGGTDTQYF. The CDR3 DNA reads TGTGCCAGTAGTAACCGAGGGGGCACAGATACGCAGTATTTT.

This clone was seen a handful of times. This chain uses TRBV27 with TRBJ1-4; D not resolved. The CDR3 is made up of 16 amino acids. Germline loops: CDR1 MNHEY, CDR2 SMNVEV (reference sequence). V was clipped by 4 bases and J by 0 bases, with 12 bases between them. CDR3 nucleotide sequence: TGTGCCAGCAGTTCGTATGGAGGTGCAACTAATGAAAAACTGTTTTTT. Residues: CASSSYGGATNEKLFF.

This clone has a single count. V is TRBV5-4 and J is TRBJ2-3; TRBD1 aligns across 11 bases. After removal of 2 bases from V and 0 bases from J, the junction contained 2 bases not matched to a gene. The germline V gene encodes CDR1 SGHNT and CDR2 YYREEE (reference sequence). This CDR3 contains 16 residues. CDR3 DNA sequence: TGTGCCAGCAGCTTCGGACAGGGGGCTAGCACAGATACGCAGTATTTT. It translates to CASSFGQGASTDTQYF.

CDR3 DNA: TGTGCCAGCAGCGACGGGACAGGGGGTTCAGCTTTCTTT. Its protein is CASSDGTGGSAFF. The V gene is TRBV7-3, the J gene TRBJ1-1; 11 nucleotides align to TRBD1. The germline V gene has CDR1 SGHTA and CDR2 FQGTGA. V dropped 5 bases and J dropped 10; count of bases not matched to a gene: 6. The CDR3 loop spans 13 amino acids. The whole variable domain, remainder taken from reference TRBV7-3 and TRBJ1-1, is GAGVSQTPSNKVTEKGKYVELRCDPISGHTALYWYRQSLGQGPEFLIYFQGTGAADDSGLPNDRFFAVRPEGSVSTLKIQRTERGDSAVYLCASSDGTGGSAFFGQGTRLTVV.

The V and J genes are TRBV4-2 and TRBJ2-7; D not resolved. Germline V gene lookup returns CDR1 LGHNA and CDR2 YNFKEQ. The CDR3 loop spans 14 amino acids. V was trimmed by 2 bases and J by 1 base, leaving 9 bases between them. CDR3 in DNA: TGTGCCAGCAGCCAATACAACAAGTCCTACGAGCAGTACTTC. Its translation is CASSQYNKSYEQYF.

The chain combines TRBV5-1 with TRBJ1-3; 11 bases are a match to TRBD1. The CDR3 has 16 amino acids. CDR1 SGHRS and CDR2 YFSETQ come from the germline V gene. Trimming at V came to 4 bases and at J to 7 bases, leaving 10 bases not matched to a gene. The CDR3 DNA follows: TGCGCCAGCAGCGTAGGGGACAGGGGGAACAGGAACACCATATATTTT. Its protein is CASSVGDRGNRNTIYF.

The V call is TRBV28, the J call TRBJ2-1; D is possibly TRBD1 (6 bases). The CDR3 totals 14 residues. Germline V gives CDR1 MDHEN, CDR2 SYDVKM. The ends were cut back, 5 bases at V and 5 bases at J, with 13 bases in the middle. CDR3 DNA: TGTGCCAGCAGTGGGCCGGGACAAAACAATGAGCAGTTCTTC. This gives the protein CASSGPGQNNEQFF.

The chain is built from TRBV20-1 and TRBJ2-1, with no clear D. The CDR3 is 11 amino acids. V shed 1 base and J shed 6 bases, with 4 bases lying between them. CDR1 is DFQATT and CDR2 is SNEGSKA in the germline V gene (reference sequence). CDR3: CSARGFNEQFF. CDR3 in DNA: TGCAGTGCTAGAGGGTTCAATGAGCAGTTCTTC.

This chain's CDR3 is CASSLAENTIYF. The CDR3 DNA is TGTGCCAGCAGCTTAGCCGAAAACACCATATATTTT. The chain recombines TRBV7-9 with TRBJ1-3; D remains unclear. The germline V gene has CDR1 SEHNR and CDR2 FQNEAQ (reference sequence). The CDR3 covers 12 residues. The V end was cut by 0 bases, the J end by 6 bases, with 3 bases between.

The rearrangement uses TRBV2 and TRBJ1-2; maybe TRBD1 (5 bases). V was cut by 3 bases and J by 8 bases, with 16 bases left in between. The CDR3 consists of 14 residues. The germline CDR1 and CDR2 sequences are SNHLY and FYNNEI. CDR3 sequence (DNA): TGTGCCAGCAGTGATGCGTATGGGGCAGACGGCTACACCTTC. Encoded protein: CASSDAYGADGYTF.

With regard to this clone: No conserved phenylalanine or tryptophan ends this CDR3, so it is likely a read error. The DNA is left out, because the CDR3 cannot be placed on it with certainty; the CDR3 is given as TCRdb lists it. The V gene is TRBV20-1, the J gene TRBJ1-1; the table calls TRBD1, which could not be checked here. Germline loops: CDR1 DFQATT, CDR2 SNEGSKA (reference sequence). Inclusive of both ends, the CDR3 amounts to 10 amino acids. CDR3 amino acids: CSASPPGTGN.

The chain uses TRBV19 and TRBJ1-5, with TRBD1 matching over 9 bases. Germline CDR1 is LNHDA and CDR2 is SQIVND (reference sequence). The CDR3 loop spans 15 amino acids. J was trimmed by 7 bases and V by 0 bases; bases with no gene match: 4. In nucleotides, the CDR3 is TGTGCCAGTAGTATAGAACAGGGGGCTGGGCAGCCCCAGCATTTT. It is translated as CASSIEQGAGQPQHF.

As DNA, the CDR3 is TGTGCCAGCAGTTATGGGACCGATGTTGGGGAGCAGTACTTC. Protein product: CASSYGTDVGEQYF. The chain joins TRBV6-2 or TRBV6-3 to TRBJ2-7, with D possibly being TRBD1 or TRBD2 (5 bases each). Germline V gene lookup returns CDR1 MNHEY and CDR2 SVGEGT. The CDR3 consists of 14 residues. V lost 3 bases, J lost 7 bases, and 16 bases lay in between.